The 2 T cell receptor beta chains reported below all come from one sample, sequenced in a study of patients and donors after allogeneic stem cell transplantation. TCRdb re-called the RT-PCR reads with MiXCR, one entry per CDR3 protein. The repertoire has roughly 180,000 distinct CDR3 sequences, roughly two fifths of them found once; the top ten carry about 30%. The sample consisted of blood, either unsorted or a sorted T cell fraction (not recorded which). The receptors originated from a human donor who was either an allogeneic HSCT recipient or a stem cell or donor lymphocyte infusion donor (not recorded which). It is not recorded whose cells these are; they may come from a transplant donor.

The chain combines TRBV29-1 with TRBJ1-3; D remains ambiguous. Between the trimmed V and J ends, which lost 2 bases and 2 bases, there was a span of 7 bases. The germline CDR1 and CDR2 sequences are SQVTM and ANQGSEA. The CDR3 has 13 residues. CDR3 coding DNA: TGCAGCGTTGAAAATCATCCTGGAAACACCATATATTTT. Translation gives CSVENHPGNTIYF.

In DNA form, the CDR3 reads TGCAGTGCTAGTGAGGGCCCGCGGCTCTCTGGAAACACCATATATTTT. Its translation is CSASEGPRLSGNTIYF. The chain is built from TRBV20-1 and TRBJ1-3; D ambiguous. Germline V gives CDR1 DFQATT, CDR2 SNEGSKA (reference sequence). With 3 bases removed from V and 0 bases from J, the gap between germline ends came to 15 bases. The CDR3 is 16 amino acids.